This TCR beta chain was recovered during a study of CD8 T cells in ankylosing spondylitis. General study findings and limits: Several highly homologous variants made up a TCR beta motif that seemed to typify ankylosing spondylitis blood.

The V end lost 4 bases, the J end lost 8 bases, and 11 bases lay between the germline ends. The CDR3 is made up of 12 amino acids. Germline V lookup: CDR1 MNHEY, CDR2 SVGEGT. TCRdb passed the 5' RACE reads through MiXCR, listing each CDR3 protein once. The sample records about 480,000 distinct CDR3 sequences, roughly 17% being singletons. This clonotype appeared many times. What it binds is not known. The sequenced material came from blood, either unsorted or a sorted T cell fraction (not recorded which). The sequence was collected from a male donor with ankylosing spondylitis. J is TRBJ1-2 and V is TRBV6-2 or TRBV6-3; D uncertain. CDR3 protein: CASSSSTWGYTF. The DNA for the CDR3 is TGTGCCAGCAGTTCCTCAACATGGGGCTACACCTTC.